This entry is about one T cell receptor (beta chain). No cognate antigen has been identified for it. No clone much larger than this one lies a single base away; base qualities are absent. The donors were healthy, HIV-negative adults who had no recently reported acute infections or vaccinations. Every donor was a Caucasian adult living in Nashville, Tennessee, USA. CD4+ T cells were enriched by magnetic negative selection, after which naive cells were positively selected on CD45RA and the negative fraction was taken as the memory subset. Blood was obtained by leukapheresis, after which PBMCs were separated by Ficoll-Histopaque density gradient centrifugation and cryopreserved in liquid nitrogen vapor phase. Analytical flow cytometry was used to check the purity and quantity of each magnetically sorted T cell population. Genomic DNA was isolated from every sorted fraction and measured by UV absorbance on a Nanodrop 2000c.

These data come from a study of shared clonotypes between healthy human individuals (dated by TCRdb to the early 2020s). Study-wide context: The cohort included a few men and a couple of women between 18 and 49 years of age. Per donor, three plates each were used for CD4 naive and CD4 memory, two for CD8 naive, and one for CD8 memory. Per donor, leukapheresis produced somewhere between about 0.85 and 9.5 billion PBMCs. Libraries were prepared and TCR repertoires were sequenced by different laboratories using diverse techniques, in order to increase sequencing depth and limit assay-specific biases. To estimate repertoire size and how much clonotype sharing occurs between individuals, the study deeply sequenced the blood TCR repertoires of roughly 5 healthy adults.

The trim is 6 bases for V and 0 bases for J, with a gap of 9 bases between the germline ends. The germline V gene sets CDR1 to SNHLY and CDR2 to FYNNEI. The CDR3 runs 13 residues from the cysteine to the phenylalanine. Only the CDR3 DNA is retained, 39 bases long and in frame from the first base. TCR CDR3 regions were amplified from genomic DNA by multiplex PCR using the deep immunoSEQ assay. Genomic DNA extracted from each cell subset was distributed evenly over all wells of several immunoSEQ 96-well plates, and each plate served as one replicate. Each replicate PCR for sorted subsets received approximately 220 ng genomic DNA, equal to roughly 29,000 T cell genomes. The purified libraries were quantified using a Qubit 3.0 fluorometer, sized with a Bioanalyzer 2100, and then quantified again using the KAPA Library Quantification kit. A separate single-read 150-cycle Illumina NextSeq 550 flow cell was used to sequence each immunoSEQ 96-well plate. From the authors' description of their analysis: Because the immunoSEQ output held only junctional sequences and lacked quality scores, the filtering could not match the filtering applied to full-length reads. To assign V/J genes and CDR3, sequences were annotated against IMGT germline references using PyIR, a Python wrapper for IgBLAST v1.9. Reads were filtered out if the reads had weak V/J assignments (E-value above 1e-6), no CDR3, stop codons, out-of-frame junctions, or ambiguous translated residues. V3J clonotypes were defined as sequences sharing an identical inferred V gene, J gene, and CDR3 amino acid sequence. To compute the percentage overlap between repertoires, the number of shared unique clonotypes was divided by the size of the smaller repertoire. Repertoire richness was assessed with RTK rarefaction, the Chao1 estimator, and Recon v2.1 estimates of unobserved clonotypes. Generation probabilities were computed with OLGA for all TCRbeta clonotypes obtained by the gDNA method from a handful of donors. Here the immuneACCESS table is served through TCRdb, limited to in-frame sequences with V and J called. Missing clones are a known gap in these copies; in checked studies unresolved V genes cover under half, and the rest lacks a known reason. That table gives V, J and clone size, and the DNA gave D and trimming. This sample comprises over a million clones, roughly 80% of them detected only once. The ten largest clones capture approximately 1.5% of the sample.

The paper as a whole reports these results and caveats: Compared with non-shared clonotypes, clonotypes shared by all four sorted-subset donors had higher generation probabilities. Sampling was restricted to blood, and TCR repertoires in tissue are likely to differ from TCR repertoires in blood. Pairwise subsampling indicated that sequencing depth was expected to affect the degree of clonotype sharing among donors. Because the study included only a small number of donors, the genetic and exposure-history diversity represented was limited. Naive subsets generally had larger estimated clonotype richness than memory subsets did. When a handful of donors were compared, the shared fraction of clonotypes was around 4.6% for naive CD4, approximately 3.5% for naive CD8, more than 2% for memory CD4, and 0.4% for memory CD8. Incomplete sequencing was indicated by rarefaction of sorted-subset datasets, despite the large sequencing depth.

The sequence derives from a man aged 18-30 years in good health. The sequence joins TRBV2 to TRBJ2-7, with the D gene call left open. The sample was memory CD4+ T cells sorted from blood. What this sample's cell subset or site label stands for: CD45RA-negative fraction. The CDR3 amino acid sequence is: CASRQTFSYEQYF. The nucleotide sequence is given as TGTGCCAGCAGACAGACTTTCTCCTACGAGCAGTACTTC.